Reported below is one TCR beta chain. This sample is part of a study of OX40 agonist ivuxolimab in advanced cancers. Repertoires were generated with immunoSEQ multiplex PCR, while TCRdb's copy carries only in-frame clones and drops some. The table shows tens of thousands of clones, with 85% to 90% occurring only once. The sequence derives from an adult with an advanced solid tumor such as melanoma, head and neck, liver or kidney cancer. The material sequenced was CD4+ or CD8+ T cells sorted from blood, taken in a trial of the OX40 agonist ivuxolimab.

The chain's CDR3 is CASSVRLAGVLGDTQYF. CDR3 coding DNA: TGTGCCAGCAGCGTGAGACTAGCGGGAGTACTGGGAGATACGCAGTATTTT. The rearrangement joins TRBV5-4 to TRBJ2-3; 12 bases line up with TRBD2. Trimming removed 4 bases from V and 5 bases from J; junction bases left unmatched: 11. The CDR3 loop spans 17 amino acids. The germline gives CDR1 SGHNT, CDR2 YYREEE (reference sequence).